This TCR beta chain was identified in a study of T-cell memory formation after mild COVID-19. Turning to the study itself: TCR clusters were mostly donor specific. Study observations and caveats: CD4+ contracting clones were mainly CM and EM; CD8+ ones, EMRA. CD4+ bias marked clones expanding day 15 to 37, unlike balanced contracting clones.

As for this clonotype: Its antigen is unidentified.

The CDR3 sequence is 15 residues long. Germline lookup yields CDR1 SGDLS and CDR2 YYNGEE. Unmatched junction bases numbered 7, after V lost 4 bases and J lost 5 bases. TCRdb passed the 5' RACE reads through MiXCR, listing each CDR3 protein once. The profile shows tens of thousands of distinct CDR3 sequences, 16% of them singletons. The sample comprised PBMCs or a T cell subset sorted from them (not recorded which). The chain is built from TRBV9 and TRBJ2-7, with 12 bases that match TRBD1. This sequence originates from an adult woman who had mild COVID-19 (a few samples of this study predate the infection). Cell type and time point are not known. CDR3 loop: CASSYSGTGGNEQYF. CDR3 DNA sequence: TGTGCCAGCAGCTACTCCGGGACAGGGGGCAACGAGCAGTACTTC.